This T cell receptor beta chain emerged from a study of early T cells in non-severe SARS-CoV-2 infection. The overall study: The sequenced material was bulk RNA from unsorted whole blood, and its chains were unpaired.

Trimming stripped 4 bases from V and 7 bases from J, with 19 bases between. This CDR3 region has 15 residues. Per the germline V gene, CDR1 is SNHLY and CDR2 is FYNNEI. In regard to this clonotype: What it binds is not known.

Findings of the study overall: VDJdb-based matching was biased toward anti-spike CD8 responses and missed private and CD4 specificities.

Each cDNA molecule carried a unique molecular identifier. TCRdb reprocessed the 5' RACE reads with MiXCR, giving one entry per CDR3 protein. The sample has 75,000 to 100,000 distinct CDR3 sequences; 14% are singletons. This receptor was obtained from an adult who was a healthcare worker with PCR-confirmed SARS-CoV-2 infection or an uninfected control (not recorded which). The specimen was whole blood. This rearrangement joins TRBV2 to TRBJ1-2, with a tentative D call TRBD1 (5 bases). The CDR3: CASSGGTPTYFGYTF. In DNA, the CDR3 is TGTGCCAGCAGTGGCGGGACTCCTACCTATTTTGGCTACACCTTC.